The sample holds a few counts of the clone carrying this T cell receptor (beta chain). These data originate in a study of blood T cells in healthy people across ages. The V end was cut by 1 base, the J end by 0 bases, with 9 bases between. CDR1 and CDR2 (germline): LNHNV, YYDKDF (reference sequence). This CDR3 contains 15 residues. A second PCR of 7 to 11 cycles used a sample-barcoded 5' primer and a J-beta primer mix. Each CDR3 protein is one row after TCRdb ran MiXCR on the 5' RACE reads. The table lists roughly 1.7 million distinct CDR3 sequences, about 31% of them singletons, with about 11% in the top ten.

The V and J genes are TRBV15 and TRBJ2-5; no clear D. The sequencing sample was made of blood. The sequence was collected from a woman aged 25 to 39 in good health. The CDR3 DNA sequence: TGTGCCACCAGCAGAGGGCCGGCCGACCAAGAGACCCAGTACTTC. It codes for CATSRGPADQETQYF.